Listed below are T cell receptor beta chains from one sample, sequenced in a study of cytomegalovirus exposure and HLA in healthy donors. This table comes from immunoSEQ multiplex PCR, and its TCRdb copy is limited to in-frame clones, with some not included. Here the sample spans fewer than 300,000 clones, around nine tenths being singletons. Sequencing input: PBMCs. Every receptor here comes from a woman aged 18-29 years in good health and CMV-seronegative. Each CDR3 is given with its conserved first and last residue. Each record gives: clone size, D gene, V gene, CDR3 length, J gene, CDR3 DNA, CDR3 protein. The D gene is left open where the match is weak. The size field is filled for only some rows; it gives once, few, many or a size class.

size: -
D: -
V: TRBV2
length: 15
J: TRBJ2-3
DNA: TGTGCCAGCAGGGGAGCGGGCCTTCACACAGATACGCAGTATTTT
CDR3: CASRGAGLHTDTQYF

size: few
D: -
V: TRBV27
length: 13
J: TRBJ1-5
DNA: TGTGCCAGCAGTTCCACGGGGGGTCAGCCCCAGCATTTT
CDR3: CASSSTGGQPQHF

size: -
D: -
V: TRBV9
length: 15
J: TRBJ1-5
DNA: TGTGCCAGCAGCGTATCGGTCGAGAGCAATCAGCCCCAGCATTTT
CDR3: CASSVSVESNQPQHF

size: -
D: TRBD2
V: TRBV7-8
length: 17
J: TRBJ2-7
DNA: TGTGCCAGCAGACGAGGGGGGACTAGCGGGGGAGCCTACGAGCAGTACTTC
CDR3: CASRRGGTSGGAYEQYF

size: -
D: TRBD1
V: TRBV2
length: 15
J: TRBJ1-6
DNA: TGTGCCAGCAGTCCCGGGGACAGGGAAAGTTCACCCCTCCACTTT
CDR3: CASSPGDRESSPLHF

size: -
D: -
V: TRBV11-2
length: 18
J: TRBJ2-7
DNA: TGTGCCAGCAGCACCCCCTCACGTGGGGGAGGACCAGGCTACGAGCAGTACTTC
CDR3: CASSTPSRGGGPGYEQYF

size: -
D: -
V: TRBV6-5
length: 15
J: TRBJ2-5
DNA: TGTGCCAGCAGTTGGAGTCCGGTAGTCCAAGAGACCCAGTACTTC
CDR3: CASSWSPVVQETQYF

size: once
D: -
V: TRBV7-3
length: 12
J: TRBJ2-1
DNA: TGTGTCGGGGTCGGATTCTACAATGAGCAGTTCTTC
CDR3: CVGVGFYNEQFF

size: -
D: TRBD2
V: TRBV4-3
length: 17
J: TRBJ2-7
DNA: TGCGCCAGCAGCCAAGAGGAGACCCGGGACTACTTCTACGAGCAGTACTTC
CDR3: CASSQEETRDYFYEQYF

size: -
D: -
V: TRBV6-6
length: 14
J: TRBJ2-4
DNA: TGTGCCAGCAGACACCGAGGAGGACAGCACATTCAGTACTTC
CDR3: CASRHRGGQHIQYF

size: once
D: -
V: TRBV28
length: 11
J: TRBJ1-2
DNA: TGTGCCAGCAGATCGCGGTTTGGCTACACCTTC
CDR3: CASRSRFGYTF

size: -
D: -
V: TRBV28
length: 17
J: TRBJ2-3
DNA: TGTGCCAGCAGTTTATGGGTGACAGAAGTTGGTCCAGATACGCAGTATTTT
CDR3: CASSLWVTEVGPDTQYF

size: once
D: TRBD1
V: TRBV9
length: 16
J: TRBJ2-1
DNA: TGTGCCAGCAGCGTAGCTTTAAGGGGGCGCGACAATGAGCAGTTCTTC
CDR3: CASSVALRGRDNEQFF

size: -
D: -
V: TRBV21-1
length: 19
J: TRBJ2-7
DNA: -
CDR3: CASSKVGAGADVCSYEQYF

size: -
D: -
V: TRBV7-9
length: 14
J: TRBJ2-1
DNA: TGTGCCAGCAGCCCCCCCCGAGTAGCCTACGAGCAGTTCTTC
CDR3: CASSPPRVAYEQFF

size: few
D: -
V: TRBV9
length: 14
J: TRBJ1-1
DNA: TGTGCCAGCAGCGTATCAACCCTAGGCACTGAAGCTTTCTTT
CDR3: CASSVSTLGTEAFF

size: -
D: -
V: TRBV2
length: 16
J: TRBJ1-4
DNA: TGTGCCAGCAGTGAAGAGAGGGCACCAACTAATGAAAAACTGTTTTTT
CDR3: CASSEERAPTNEKLFF

size: once
D: TRBD2
V: TRBV6-1
length: 15
J: TRBJ2-1
DNA: TGTGCCAGCAAGTTACTAGCGGGAGGGGGCAATGAGCAGTTCTTC
CDR3: CASKLLAGGGNEQFF

size: -
D: TRBD1
V: TRBV4-1
length: 17
J: TRBJ1-5
DNA: TGCGCCAGCAGCCAAACCGGGACAGGAACCAAGAATCAGCCCCAGCATTTT
CDR3: CASSQTGTGTKNQPQHF

size: -
D: TRBD1
V: TRBV29-1
length: 16
J: TRBJ1-1
DNA: TGCAGCGTCACCCCCCGGGACAGGATCATGAACACTGAAGCTTTCTTT
CDR3: CSVTPRDRIMNTEAFF

size: -
D: TRBD1
V: TRBV5-1
length: 16
J: TRBJ2-4
DNA: TGCGCCAGCAGCTTGGGGCCGGGACAGGGGCAAAACATTCAGTACTTC
CDR3: CASSLGPGQGQNIQYF

size: -
D: -
V: TRBV5-6
length: 14
J: TRBJ1-1
DNA: TGTGCCAGCAGCCCGAGACAGGTGATCACTGAAGCTTTCTTT
CDR3: CASSPRQVITEAFF

size: -
D: -
V: TRBV7-8
length: 14
J: TRBJ2-1
DNA: TGTGCCAGCAGCTTAGCTAGAGAGTACAATGAGCAGTTCTTC
CDR3: CASSLAREYNEQFF

size: -
D: TRBD2
V: TRBV2
length: 18
J: TRBJ2-7
DNA: TGTGCCAGCAGTCTTCGCGGACTAGCGGGAGGGCCGGCGTACGAGCAGTACTTC
CDR3: CASSLRGLAGGPAYEQYF

size: -
D: -
V: TRBV27
length: 17
J: TRBJ2-2
DNA: TGTGCCAGCAGTTTTAGGTGGACCTCACGGGGCACCGGGGAGCTGTTTTTT
CDR3: CASSFRWTSRGTGELFF

size: -
D: -
V: TRBV2
length: 13
J: TRBJ2-7
DNA: TGTGCCAGCAGTGGTACAGCATTATACGAGCAGTACTTC
CDR3: CASSGTALYEQYF

size: -
D: TRBD1
V: TRBV27
length: 17
J: TRBJ2-5
DNA: TGTGCCAGCAGTTTATCCCCCGGACAGGCGGCGGGAGAGACCCAGTACTTC
CDR3: CASSLSPGQAAGETQYF

size: -
D: TRBD2
V: TRBV5-1
length: 17
J: TRBJ2-3
DNA: TGCGCCAGCAGCTTGGCCAAGACTAGCGGTATGACAGATACGCAGTATTTT
CDR3: CASSLAKTSGMTDTQYF

size: -
D: -
V: TRBV12-5
length: 16
J: TRBJ2-5
DNA: TGTGCTAGTGGTTTGGAAGTTCGAGGAGCCGATCGGACCCAGTACTTC
CDR3: CASGLEVRGADRTQYF

size: -
D: TRBD2
V: TRBV5-4
length: 18
J: TRBJ2-7
DNA: TGTGCCAGCAGCTTGGGAGCGGGAAGGTTTAAGTCCGACTACGAGCAGTACTTC
CDR3: CASSLGAGRFKSDYEQYF

size: -
D: TRBD1
V: TRBV27
length: 15
J: TRBJ1-4
DNA: TGTGCCAGCAGTACCTACAGGGGTTCAGAGGAAAAACTGTTTTTT
CDR3: CASSTYRGSEEKLFF

size: -
D: -
V: TRBV2
length: 15
J: TRBJ2-4
DNA: TGTGCCAGCAGTCAGGACTTTCTAGCCAAAAACATTCAGTACTTC
CDR3: CASSQDFLAKNIQYF

size: -
D: -
V: TRBV5-4
length: 17
J: TRBJ1-6
DNA: TGTGCCAGCAGCTTGATGAGGACATCCGGAGATAATTCACCCCTCCACTTT
CDR3: CASSLMRTSGDNSPLHF

size: -
D: TRBD1
V: TRBV11-2
length: 15
J: TRBJ2-7
DNA: TGTGCCAGCAGCACCCGACAGGGGGGAACCTACGAGCAGTACTTC
CDR3: CASSTRQGGTYEQYF

size: few
D: TRBD2
V: TRBV4-1
length: 17
J: TRBJ2-7
DNA: TGCGCCAGCAGCCAATTTACAGTCGGTAGCGGGAGTGCCGAGCAGTACTTC
CDR3: CASSQFTVGSGSAEQYF

size: once
D: -
V: TRBV28
length: 16
J: TRBJ2-2
DNA: TGTGCCAGCAGTCCAAGTCAGGGGCAAAGCACCGGGGAGCTGTTTTTT
CDR3: CASSPSQGQSTGELFF